This entry lists 10 T cell receptor beta chains sequenced from one sample in a study of T cell changes during pregnancy in multiple sclerosis. Method: immunoSEQ multiplex PCR; TCRdb's copy keeps in-frame clones and lacks some. This table holds tens of thousands of clones, approximately 94% found once. The sequences come from CD4+ T cells from peripheral blood mononuclear cells, collected before pregnancy. The receptors were sampled from a female donor with multiple sclerosis, enrolled in a pregnancy study.

This sequence joins TRBV5-1 and TRBJ2-7; 16 nucleotides align to TRBD2. Trimming at V came to 2 bases and at J to 5 bases, leaving 7 bases not matched to a gene. The CDR3 totals 17 residues. Germline V gives CDR1 SGHRS, CDR2 YFSETQ. The chain's CDR3 is CASSLGTSGRAEDEQYF. The CDR3 DNA sequence: TGCGCCAGCAGCTTAGGGACTAGCGGGAGGGCCGAGGACGAGCAGTACTTC.

This clone appeared a single time. The chain has TRBV15 and TRBJ1-1; D is unclear. V was shortened by 0 bases and J by 1 base, with 9 bases between the two germline ends. The CDR3 is made up of 15 amino acids. Germline V CDR1 and CDR2: LNHNV, YYDKDF (reference sequence). CDR3 amino acids: CATSRELSGNTEAFF. CDR3 in DNA: TGTGCCACCAGCAGAGAACTTTCAGGGAACACTGAAGCTTTCTTT.

V usage is TRBV10-3 and J usage is TRBJ2-3; TRBD2 agrees at 8 bases. CDR3 length: 15 residues. Germline loops: CDR1 ENHRY, CDR2 SYGVKD. V was pared by 0 bases and J by 3 bases, with 2 bases of the junction left unmatched. The CDR3 DNA follows: TGTGCCATCAGTGAGTCGAGCGGGAGAACAGATACGCAGTATTTT. This codes for CAISESSGRTDTQYF.

This clone was seen a few times. The V gene is TRBV19, the J gene TRBJ2-2; TRBD2 aligns across 7 bases. CDR3 length equals 15 residues. The V gene end was trimmed by 5 bases and the J gene end by 5 bases; junction bases not matched to a gene: 8. Germline CDR1 is LNHDA and CDR2 is SQIVND (reference sequence). The CDR3 DNA is TGTGCCAGTAGTTACGCCAGGGACTATACCGGGGAGCTGTTTTTT. Encoded protein: CASSYARDYTGELFF.

The J gene is TRBJ1-1, the V gene TRBV9; the D gene is possibly TRBD1 (5 bases). This CDR3 region has 14 residues. Trimming took 2 bases from V and 7 from J, leaving 15 bases between them. In germline, CDR1 is SGDLS, CDR2 YYNGEE. The CDR3 protein is CASSVGQGPNEAFF. The CDR3 bases are TGTGCCAGCAGCGTGGGGCAGGGCCCCAATGAAGCTTTCTTT.

The rearrangement joins TRBV6-6 to TRBJ2-5, with 14 bases lining up with TRBD2. Trimming took 6 bases from V and 3 from J; bases not matched to a gene: 6. This CDR3 has 16 residues. The germline CDR1 and CDR2 sequences are MNHNY and SVGAGI (reference sequence). In DNA, the CDR3 is TGTGCCAGCAGCCCGAGACTAGCGGGAGGGGAAGAGACCCAGTACTTC. Translated, it gives CASSPRLAGGEETQYF.

The gene calls are TRBV9 and TRBJ1-4; TRBD1 agrees at 7 bases. This CDR3 has 14 amino acids. After removal of 4 bases from V and 10 bases from J, the junction contained 10 bases not matched to a gene. The germline CDR1 and CDR2 sequences are SGDLS and YYNGEE. In DNA form, the CDR3 reads TGTGCCAGCAGCTCGGGACAGCTCGGGGGAAAACTGTTTTTT. Amino acids: CASSSGQLGGKLFF.

This clone showed up just once. The V gene is TRBV28, the J gene TRBJ2-1; 11 positions agree with TRBD2. The junction had 11 bases not matched to a gene; V was cut back by 5 bases and J by 11 bases. CDR1 is MDHEN and CDR2 is SYDVKM in the germline V gene. The CDR3 contains 15 residues. The CDR3 sequence: CASSLLAGGPWKQFF. The DNA of the CDR3 is TGTGCCAGCAGTCTTTTAGCGGGAGGGCCATGGAAGCAGTTCTTC. The variable domain in full, with the rest retrieved from reference TRBV28 and TRBJ2-1, is DVKVTQSSRYLVKRTGEKVFLECVQDMDHENMFWYRQDPGLGLRLIYFSYDVKMKEKGDIPEGYSVSREKKERFSLILESASTNQTSMYLCASSLLAGGPWKQFFGPGTRLTVL.

The chain combines TRBV19 with TRBJ2-7, with TRBD2 as a possible D gene (6 bases). The germline CDR1 and CDR2 sequences are LNHDA and SQIVND (reference sequence). The CDR3 runs 15 residues. V lost 1 base and J lost 2, with 12 bases in between. The CDR3 sequence is CASSIGPSETYEQYF. CDR3 DNA: TGTGCCAGTAGTATAGGCCCTAGCGAGACCTACGAGCAGTACTTC.

The V call is TRBV11-1, the J call TRBJ1-3, with D perhaps TRBD1 (6 bases). Germline V lookup: CDR1 SGHAT, CDR2 FQDESV (reference sequence). This CDR3 is 16 amino acids long. Trimming removed 3 bases at V and 2 bases at J, with 14 bases between. CDR3 coding DNA: TGTGCCAGCAGCTTTGGAGGACAGCAACCTGGAAACACCATATATTTT. Protein: CASSFGGQQPGNTIYF.